This T cell receptor beta chain was found in a study of T cell responses to AZD1222 COVID-19 vaccine. Germline V lookup: CDR1 LNHDA, CDR2 SQIVND (reference sequence). With 4 bases clipped from V and 5 bases from J, the junction kept 10 bases outside the gene matches. This CDR3 is 15 amino acids long. Data came from immunoSEQ multiplex PCR; TCRdb stores just in-frame clones and leaves some out. The sample yields approximately 100,000 clones, 85% seen once. Sample: peripheral blood, taken 28 days after the second AZD1222 dose. This chain connects TRBV19 to TRBJ2-7; TRBD1 aligns across 8 bases. The origin of this receptor is an adult who received the AZD1222 COVID-19 vaccine. This CDR3 is CASSRGATGAHEQYF. The CDR3 DNA sequence: TGTGCCAGTAGTAGGGGCGCGACAGGGGCCCACGAGCAGTACTTC.